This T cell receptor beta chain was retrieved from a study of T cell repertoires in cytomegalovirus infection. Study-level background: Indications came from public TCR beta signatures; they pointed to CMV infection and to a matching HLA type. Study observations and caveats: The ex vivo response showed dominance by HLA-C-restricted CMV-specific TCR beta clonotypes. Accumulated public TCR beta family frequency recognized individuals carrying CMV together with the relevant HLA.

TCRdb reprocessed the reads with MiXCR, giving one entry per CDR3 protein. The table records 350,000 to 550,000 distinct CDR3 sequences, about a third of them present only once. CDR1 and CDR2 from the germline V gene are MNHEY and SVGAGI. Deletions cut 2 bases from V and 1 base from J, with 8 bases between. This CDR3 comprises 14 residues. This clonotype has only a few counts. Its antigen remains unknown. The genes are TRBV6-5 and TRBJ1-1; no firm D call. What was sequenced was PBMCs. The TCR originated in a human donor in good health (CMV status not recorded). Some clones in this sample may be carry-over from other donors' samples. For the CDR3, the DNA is TGTGCCAGCAGTTACGGGAGGGAGAACACTGAAGCTTTCTTT. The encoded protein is CASSYGRENTEAFF.